This T cell receptor beta chain derives from a study of shared clonotypes between healthy human individuals. Produced via immunoSEQ multiplex PCR; TCRdb's table is partial and in-frame only. This sample yields 90,000 to 120,000 clones, of which 67% are seen a single time; 24% belongs to the top ten. Regarding the study as a whole: The study found lower generation probabilities in non-shared clonotypes than in those shared by all four donors.

To note about this clone: As yet, its antigen is unknown.

V trimming: 7 bases; J trimming: 3 bases; junction bases outside the gene matches: 9. CDR1 is SQVTM and CDR2 is ANQGSEA in the germline V gene. This CDR3 is built from 14 residues. The V call is TRBV29-1, the J call TRBJ2-1; 7 bases fit TRBD1. This receptor was obtained from a woman younger than 45 in good health. The sequencing input was memory CD8+ T cells sorted from blood. Subset of the sample: CD45RO+ cells pooled with CCR7-negative TemRA cells. CDR3 sequence reads: CSEGQGDFYNEQFF. CDR3 DNA: TGCAGCGAGGGGCAGGGGGATTTCTACAATGAGCAGTTCTTC.